This TCR beta chain appears in the sequencing data of a study of blood T cell repertoires in COVID-19 (dated by TCRdb to the early 2020s). Broadly, across the study: The collaborator samples originated in the United States, Italy and Spain and spanned the acute and convalescent phases of COVID-19. Deeply sampled blood TCRbeta repertoires from subjects exposed to, actively infected with, or recovered from COVID-19 were included in the dataset. The repertoires were released in a freely available public database intended as a resource for research on the immune response to SARS-CoV-2. A de-identified subject ID, COVID-19 status, age in years and sex were almost always included in the sample metadata. The prospective study material was composed of cDNA or gDNA derived from T cells, B-cell-depleted T cells, or PBMCs. Where available, HLA class I and class II types were obtained from metadata supplied by the sample provider rather than from assay-based typing. Samples came from the ongoing ImmuneRACE study (first 160 participants) plus 1,254 subjects from 6 global collaborators. The paper as a whole reports these results and caveats: The amount of clinical and demographic metadata varied by source and participant and was provided uncurated.

TCRbeta CDR3 regions were amplified from genomic DNA using the immunoSEQ Assay, a bias-controlled multiplex PCR. The study's own analysis went as follows. The number of nucleated cells in each sample was estimated from the amplification of reference gene primers within the assay. To quantify the absolute abundance of each unique TCRbeta CDR3 rearrangement, sequence reads were collapsed and filtered. Productive Simpson clonality was computed per sample as the square root of Simpson's diversity index over productive rearrangements. The source is immuneACCESS, and TCRdb retained only in-frame sequences with V and J called. Part of the clones is not carried over; for the studies checked, unresolved V genes explain less than half of this, and the remainder is unexplained. That table is the source of V, J and clone size, and D and trimming were worked out from the DNA. The sample table holds roughly 400,000 clones, of which around nine tenths were seen once. The ten biggest clones cover about 1.7% of the sample.

In the prospective study, participants were roughly 18 to 100 years old, resided in about 25 geographic areas of the United States, and were enrolled through a virtual design. To assign participants to cohorts, the prospective study relied on clinical history that participants themselves reported in a screening survey and a study questionnaire. Recovered participants in ImmuneRACE Cohort 3 were defined by two consecutive negative NP/OP PCR tests, clearance by a healthcare professional, or resolution of symptoms. In the prospective study, mobile phlebotomists collected whole blood, serum and a nasopharyngeal or oropharyngeal swab from each participant. Additional blood draws and questionnaires over an approximately 2-month period could optionally be provided by prospective study participants. Before DNA extraction, prospective study blood samples were shipped either frozen or at room temperature.

About this clone: Its antigen is unknown. Base qualities are not at hand, and no much larger clone is one base apart.

The CDR3 spans 13 residues, from the cysteine through the phenylalanine. Of all the DNA, just the CDR3 is kept, 39 bases in frame from base 1. According to the germline V gene (reference sequence), CDR1 reads GTSNPN and CDR2 reads SVGIG. V was cut back by 2 bases and J by 4 bases, leaving a gap of 11 bases between them. Sequenced sample: PBMCs or T cells enriched from blood (not recorded which). This receptor was taken from a woman in her 30s who had recovered from COVID-19. Rearrangement joined TRBV30 to TRBJ1-2; matching of 6 bases hints at TRBD1 as the D gene. Here the CDR3 is given as CAWSPGHTYGYTF. DNA sequence: TGTGCCTGGAGTCCGGGACACACCTATGGCTACACCTTC.